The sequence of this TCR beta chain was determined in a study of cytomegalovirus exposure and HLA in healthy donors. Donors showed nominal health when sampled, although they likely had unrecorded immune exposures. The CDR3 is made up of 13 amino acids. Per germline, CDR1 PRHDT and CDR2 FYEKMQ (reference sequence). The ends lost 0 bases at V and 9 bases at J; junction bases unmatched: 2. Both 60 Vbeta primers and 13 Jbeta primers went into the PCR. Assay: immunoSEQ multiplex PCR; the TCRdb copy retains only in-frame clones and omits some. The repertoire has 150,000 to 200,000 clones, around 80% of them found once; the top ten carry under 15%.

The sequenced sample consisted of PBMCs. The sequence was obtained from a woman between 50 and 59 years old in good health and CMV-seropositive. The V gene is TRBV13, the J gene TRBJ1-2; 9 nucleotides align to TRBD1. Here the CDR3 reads CASSLGGQGSYTF. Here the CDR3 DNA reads TGTGCCAGCAGCTTAGGGGGACAGGGAAGCTACACCTTC.